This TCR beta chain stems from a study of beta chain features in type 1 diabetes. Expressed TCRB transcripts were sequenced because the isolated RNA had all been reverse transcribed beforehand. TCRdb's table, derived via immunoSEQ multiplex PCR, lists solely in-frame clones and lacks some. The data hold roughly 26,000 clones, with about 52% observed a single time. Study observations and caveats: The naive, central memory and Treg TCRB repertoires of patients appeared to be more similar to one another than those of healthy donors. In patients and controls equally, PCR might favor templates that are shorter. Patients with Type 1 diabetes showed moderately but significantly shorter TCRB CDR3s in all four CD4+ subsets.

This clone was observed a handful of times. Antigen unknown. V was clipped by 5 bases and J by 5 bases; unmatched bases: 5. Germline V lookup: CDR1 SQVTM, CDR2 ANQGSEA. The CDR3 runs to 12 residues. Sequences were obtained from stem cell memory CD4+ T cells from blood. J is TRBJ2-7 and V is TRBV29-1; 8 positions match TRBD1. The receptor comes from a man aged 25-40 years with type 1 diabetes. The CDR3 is CSVLTGGNEQYF. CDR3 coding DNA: TGCAGCGTTCTAACAGGGGGAAACGAGCAGTACTTC.